The present T cell receptor beta chain was sequenced within a study of T cell repertoires in cytomegalovirus infection. At the level of the study: CMV epitopes in the study were HLA-C-restricted (recently identified) and HLA-B-restricted (well studied). Matching HLA type, along with CMV infection, was indicated by public TCR beta signatures. Whole-study findings and limits: The ex vivo response was dominated by HLA-C-restricted CMV-specific TCR beta clonotypes.

TCRdb reanalysed the reads using MiXCR and keeps one entry per CDR3 protein. The sample has about 830,000 distinct CDR3 sequences; 32% are singletons. As concerns this clonotype: The antigen is unknown.

The clonotype originates from a human donor in good health (CMV status not recorded). Some clones in this sample may be carry-over from other donors' samples. The sample consisted of cultured CD8+ T cells from PBMCs, taken from culture after CMV antigen stimulation.

The CDR3 DNA reads as TGCGCCAGCAGCCAAGAGGGCACAGTAGGCGAGACCCAGTACTTC. It codes for CASSQEGTVGETQYF. The rearrangement links TRBV4-1 to TRBJ2-5; no clear D gene. The CDR3 sequence is 15 residues long. V was trimmed by 0 bases and J by 5 bases, leaving 13 bases between them. The germline V gene encodes CDR1 MGHRA and CDR2 YSYEKL.